This T cell receptor (beta chain) is drawn from a study of metastatic and nonmetastatic thyroid tumors (dated by TCRdb to between 2020 and 2021). In the study overall: For patients with malignant and with benign thyroid disease, the researchers compared repertoires between peripheral blood samples and tumor or nodule tissue samples.

No patient had received any treatment before thyroid surgery. Using T-cell receptor beta sequencing, the researchers looked back retrospectively at clinical samples from patients, gathered between about 2011 and 2019. Study-wide conclusions, independent of this receptor: In both blood and tumor samples, TCR beta diversity was reported to be significantly higher in malignant tumors than in benign nodules.

Cut back by 3 bases and 5 bases, the V and J ends lie 10 bases apart. The CDR3 covers 13 residues, taking in both the cysteine and the phenylalanine. Only the CDR3 portion is preserved as DNA: 39 bases, with reading frame beginning at the first base. This clone came up many times. Its specific antigen is unknown. No much larger clone exists at a distance of one base, and base qualities are not known. Receptors were amplified or captured by PCR. This sample was sequenced with an Illumina HiSeq 4000. High-throughput sequencing was used to profile the TCR beta-chain CDR3 region of every patient. In the authors' own workflow: CDR3 differences across clinicopathological groups were used to build a classifier for discriminating distant-metastatic papillary thyroid cancer patients. Repertoire diversity was assessed with the Shannon index, and tumor-blood repertoire similarity with the Morisita-Horn index. TCRdb itself trimmed the public reads at Q25 with fastp, ran MiXCR and retained productive beta chains. What appears here as the V and J calls and clone size reflects TCRdb's work, not the paper's. The sample yields 13,000 to 15,000 clones; about 27% were counted once. The ten largest make up around 3.7% of the sample.

Sequences were obtained from blood. This TCR was sampled from a female donor with papillary thyroid cancer or a benign thyroid nodule (not recorded which). Some clones in this sample may be carry-over from other donors' samples. The chain joins TRBV12-3 or TRBV12-4 to TRBJ1-2; no D gene call is confident. The CDR3 protein: CASSLIQAYGYTF. The sequenced DNA is TGTGCCAGCAGTTTGATCCAGGCGTATGGCTACACCTTC.